The rows below give T cell receptor beta chains drawn from one sample of a study of identical twins. MiXCR was run by TCRdb on the 5' RACE reads, yielding one entry per CDR3 protein. The table shows hundreds of thousands of distinct CDR3 sequences, with about 20% occurring only once. These data also featured in a second study, about T cells expressing NK-cell markers.

Sample: PBMCs. Every receptor here comes from a woman aged 18-30 years in good health. The CDR3 runs from the conserved cysteine through the conserved F or W. D genes are given only for firm matches. Size values are once, few and many counts, or a class for expanded clones, and some rows have none.

TRBV7-9	-	-	TRBJ1-4	CASGSARLDEKLFF	TGTGCCAGCGGTAGCGCTAGGTTGGATGAAAAACTGTTTTTT
TRBV7-3	-	-	TRBJ2-1	CASSLLRGAGEQFF	TGTGCCAGCAGCTTACTCAGGGGAGCTGGTGAGCAGTTCTTC
TRBV20-1	-	-	TRBJ2-5	CSATPGSSETQYF	TGCAGTGCCACTCCCGGGAGCTCAGAGACCCAGTACTTC
TRBV12-3/TRBV12-4	few	-	TRBJ2-3	CASSFPVRASADTQYF	TGTGCCAGCAGTTTTCCTGTGCGGGCTAGCGCAGATACGCAGTATTTT
TRBV20-1	-	-	TRBJ2-3	CSALSSGPGDAQYF	TGCAGTGCCCTAAGTTCGGGGCCCGGGGATGCGCAGTATTTT
TRBV30	few	-	TRBJ1-5	CAWSTPTVAQHF	TGTGCCTGGAGTACGCCTACGGTGGCCCAGCATTTT
TRBV12-3/TRBV12-4	few	-	TRBJ1-1	CASSLKGLGAFF	TGTGCCAGCAGTTTAAAAGGGTTGGGAGCTTTCTTT
TRBV20-1	-	-	TRBJ1-1	CSAPKGGNTEAFF	TGCAGTGCCCCTAAGGGAGGGAACACTGAAGCTTTCTTT
TRBV29-1	few	-	TRBJ1-2	CSVDRQQYGYTF	TGCAGCGTTGATCGTCAACAGTATGGCTACACCTTC
TRBV12-3/TRBV12-4	-	-	TRBJ1-6	CASRARGNSPLHF	TGTGCCAGCCGGGCCCGGGGGAATTCACCCCTCCACTTT
TRBV9	few	-	TRBJ1-2	CASSPPPRGYTF	TGTGCCAGCAGCCCCCCCCCTAGAGGCTACACCTTC
TRBV13	-	-	TRBJ2-7	CASTQGGESYEQYF	TGTGCCAGCACCCAGGGGGGGGAATCCTACGAGCAGTACTTC
TRBV20-1	few	TRBD2	TRBJ2-2	CSADFTSGGARELFF	TGCAGTGCTGACTTCACTAGCGGGGGGGCCAGGGAGCTGTTTTTT
TRBV12-3/TRBV12-4	few	-	TRBJ1-2	CASTPRDFYGYTF	TGTGCCAGCACCCCGCGGGATTTCTATGGCTACACCTTC
TRBV2	-	-	TRBJ2-5	CASSTRGETQYF	TGTGCCAGCAGTACCAGGGGTGAGACCCAGTACTTC
TRBV12-3/TRBV12-4	-	TRBD2	TRBJ2-1	CASSPASGTSSFF	TGTGCCAGCAGCCCCGCTTCCGGGACTAGCTCGTTCTTC
TRBV12-3/TRBV12-4	-	TRBD1	TRBJ1-1	CASTQGGAETEAFF	TGTGCCAGCACCCAGGGGGGGGCTGAAACTGAAGCTTTCTTT
TRBV20-1	-	-	TRBJ1-5	CSARLSRSNQPQHF	TGCAGTGCTAGATTAAGTCGGAGCAATCAGCCCCAGCATTTT
TRBV5-1	-	-	TRBJ2-7	CASSLVGGLPYEQYF	TGCGCCAGCAGCTTGGTGGGGGGGCTACCCTACGAGCAGTACTTC
TRBV20-1	-	-	TRBJ1-1	CSAMGKEEAFF	TGCAGTGCTATGGGAAAGGAGGAAGCTTTCTTT
TRBV11-2	-	-	TRBJ2-7	CASSPGLVRPIEQYF	TGTGCCAGCAGCCCTGGGTTGGTCAGGCCCATCGAGCAGTACTTC
TRBV20-1	once	TRBD2	TRBJ2-7	CSARGLAALGEQYF	TGCAGTGCTAGGGGACTAGCGGCGTTGGGCGAGCAGTACTTC
TRBV5-6	-	-	TRBJ2-5	CASRRREYQETQYF	TGTGCCAGCAGGAGACGGGAGTACCAAGAGACCCAGTACTTC
TRBV20-1	-	-	TRBJ1-1	CSARVSREAFF	TGCAGTGCTAGAGTTTCTAGAGAAGCTTTCTTT
TRBV28	-	TRBD1	TRBJ1-2	CASTFQGARNYGYTF	TGTGCCAGCACTTTTCAGGGGGCCCGAAACTATGGCTACACCTTC
TRBV12-3/TRBV12-4	many	-	TRBJ2-5	CASSRQGETQYF	TGTGCCAGCAGTAGGCAGGGAGAGACCCAGTACTTC
TRBV3-1	once	-	TRBJ2-7	CASSQLPGAGEQYF	TGTGCCAGCAGCCAACTGCCAGGGGCTGGCGAGCAGTACTTC
TRBV6-1	-	TRBD2	TRBJ2-7	CASSRRDYFYEQYF	TGTGCCAGCAGTAGACGGGACTATTTTTACGAGCAGTACTTC
TRBV12-5	-	-	TRBJ1-2	CASGLGQGVSYGYTF	TGTGCTAGTGGTTTGGGCCAGGGAGTCAGCTATGGCTACACCTTC
TRBV5-1	-	-	TRBJ2-7	CASSEDGGFNEQYF	TGCGCCAGCAGCGAGGACGGCGGGTTCAACGAGCAGTACTTC
TRBV6-2/TRBV6-3	-	-	TRBJ2-3	CASSYSGNLGADTQYF	TGTGCCAGCAGTTACTCGGGCAACCTCGGAGCAGATACGCAGTATTTT
TRBV12-3/TRBV12-4	few	TRBD2	TRBJ2-1	CASTWTSGSVNEQFF	TGTGCCAGCACCTGGACTAGCGGGAGTGTAAATGAGCAGTTCTTC
TRBV2	few	-	TRBJ2-2	CASLGLVRIGELFF	TGTGCCAGCCTCGGCCTAGTAAGAATCGGGGAGCTGTTTTTT
TRBV12-3/TRBV12-4	-	TRBD2	TRBJ2-7	CASSARGLAGVSSYEQYF	TGTGCCAGCAGTGCCCGGGGACTAGCGGGAGTTAGCTCCTACGAGCAGTACTTC
TRBV5-1	-	-	TRBJ2-7	CASSRGTESHEQYF	TGCGCCAGCAGCCGGGGGACAGAATCCCACGAGCAGTACTTC
TRBV20-1	few	-	TRBJ1-6	CSATRTVWDSPLHF	TGCAGTGCGACACGGACAGTCTGGGATTCACCCCTCCACTTT
TRBV6-5	-	TRBD2	TRBJ2-5	CASSYSFAGTGTRQETQYF	TGTGCCAGCAGTTACTCGTTCGCGGGGACCGGGACTAGGCAAGAGACCCAGTACTTC
TRBV20-1	many	-	TRBJ1-5	CSARAQFNQPQHF	TGCAGTGCTAGAGCACAGTTCAATCAGCCCCAGCATTTT
TRBV6-5	-	-	TRBJ2-2	CASSYSEQGTGELFF	TGTGCCAGCAGTTACAGTGAGCAGGGCACCGGGGAGCTGTTTTTT
TRBV9	few	-	TRBJ2-1	CASSVGVGGHNEQFF	TGTGCCAGCAGCGTAGGAGTGGGAGGCCACAATGAGCAGTTCTTC
TRBV12-3/TRBV12-4	few	-	TRBJ1-1	CASSRHREGFF	TGTGCCAGCAGCCGACACCGGGAGGGTTTCTTT
TRBV10-3	-	TRBD1	TRBJ2-1	CAISGTGGNEQFF	TGTGCCATCAGCGGGACAGGGGGAAATGAGCAGTTCTTC
TRBV7-9	-	-	TRBJ1-2	CASSLGPSGTALGYTF	TGTGCCAGCAGCTTAGGGCCCTCTGGGACTGCCCTTGGCTACACCTTC
TRBV27	-	TRBD2	TRBJ2-5	CASSSILAAQETQYF	TGTGCCAGCAGTTCAATCCTAGCGGCACAAGAGACCCAGTACTTC
TRBV27	-	-	TRBJ2-7	CASRGGLHGEQYF	TGTGCCAGCAGGGGCGGACTTCACGGCGAGCAGTACTTC
TRBV7-3	-	-	TRBJ2-3	CASSLNGASLNTQYF	TGTGCCAGCAGCTTAAACGGGGCCAGCCTTAATACGCAGTATTTT
TRBV29-1	-	-	TRBJ2-7	CSVVFGDRFPYEQYF	TGCAGCGTTGTGTTTGGGGACCGATTTCCCTACGAGCAGTACTTC
TRBV5-1	-	TRBD1	TRBJ1-2	CASSLDRGAIYGYTF	TGCGCCAGCAGCCTGGACAGGGGGGCAATCTATGGCTACACCTTC
TRBV3-1	many	TRBD1	TRBJ2-7	CASSQAPGQGYEQYF	TGTGCCAGCAGCCAAGCCCCCGGACAGGGCTACGAGCAGTACTTC
TRBV7-9	many	-	TRBJ1-2	CASSLDPNYGYTF	TGTGCCAGCAGCCTGGATCCGAACTATGGCTACACCTTC
TRBV5-1	few	-	TRBJ1-5	CASSLGGGESQPQHF	TGCGCCAGCAGCTTGGGAGGGGGGGAAAGTCAGCCCCAGCATTTT
TRBV20-1	few	-	TRBJ1-1	CSAYRGMNTEAFF	TGCAGTGCGTATCGGGGGATGAACACTGAAGCTTTCTTT
TRBV29-1	few	TRBD1	TRBJ2-1	CSADRDYNEQFF	TGCAGCGCGGACAGGGACTACAATGAGCAGTTCTTC
TRBV5-1	-	TRBD1	TRBJ2-6	CASSSGTGGATGANVLTF	TGCGCCAGCAGCTCCGGGACAGGGGGCGCGACTGGGGCCAACGTCCTGACTTTC
TRBV30	few	-	TRBJ2-7	CAWSGQTEQYF	TGTGCCTGGAGTGGACAGACCGAGCAGTACTTC